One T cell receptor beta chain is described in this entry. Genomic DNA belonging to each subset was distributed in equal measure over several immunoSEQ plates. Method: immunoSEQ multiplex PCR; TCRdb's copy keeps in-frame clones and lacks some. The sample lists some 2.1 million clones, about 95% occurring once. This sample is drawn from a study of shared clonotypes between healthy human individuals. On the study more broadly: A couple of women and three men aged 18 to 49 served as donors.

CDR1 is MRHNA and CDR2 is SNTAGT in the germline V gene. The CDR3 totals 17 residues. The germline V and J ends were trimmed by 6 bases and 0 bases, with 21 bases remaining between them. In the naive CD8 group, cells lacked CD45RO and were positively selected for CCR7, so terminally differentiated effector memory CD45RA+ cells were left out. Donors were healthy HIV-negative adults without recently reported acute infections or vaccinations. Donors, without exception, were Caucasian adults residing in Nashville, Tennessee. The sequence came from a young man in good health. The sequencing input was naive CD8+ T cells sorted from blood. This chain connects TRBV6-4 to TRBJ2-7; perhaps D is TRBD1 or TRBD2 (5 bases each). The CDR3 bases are TGTGCCAGCAGCGCCCTCCTCCGGGACCACAGCTCCTACGAGCAGTACTTC. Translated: CASSALLRDHSSYEQYF.